These T cell receptor beta chains were read from a single sample in a study of T cell repertoires in cytomegalovirus infection. The antigens for these receptors are not known. MiXCR, applied by TCRdb to the reads, yields one record per CDR3 protein. Of a few hundred thousand distinct CDR3 sequences in the sample, 35% to 50% were seen once. The sequenced sample was cultured PBMCs, obtained from culture after CMV antigen stimulation. These receptors originate from a human donor in good health (CMV status not recorded). Some clones in this sample may be carry-over from other donors' samples. Both conserved end residues are part of each CDR3. Each record gives: J gene, clone size, D gene, V gene, CDR3 protein, CDR3 DNA. A D gene is named only where the DNA matches it firmly. Clone size is stated in some rows and not others, as once, few, many or a class when expanded.

>TRBJ2-1|once|-|TRBV4-1
CASSQAPGGYEQFF
TGCGCCAGCAGCCAAGCTCCAGGGGGGTATGAGCAGTTCTTC
>TRBJ2-1|-|-|TRBV7-2
CASSFRNYNEQFF
TGTGCCAGCAGCTTTCGAAATTACAATGAGCAGTTCTTC
>TRBJ2-1|few|-|TRBV7-2
CASSLESGTYNEQFF
TGTGCCAGCAGCTTAGAAAGCGGAACTTACAATGAGCAGTTCTTC
>TRBJ2-1|few|-|TRBV7-9
CAITSLRRDPNEQFF
TGTGCCATAACCTCCCTTCGGCGGGACCCCAATGAGCAGTTCTTC
>TRBJ1-2|-|-|TRBV20-1
CSASPIQEGYTF
TGCAGTGCTAGTCCCATACAGGAAGGCTACACCTTC
>TRBJ1-1|-|TRBD1|TRBV7-2
CASRAGGTNTEAFF
TGTGCCAGCAGGGCAGGGGGGACGAACACTGAAGCTTTCTTT
>TRBJ2-1|-|-|TRBV6-2/TRBV6-3
CASTQQGGNEQFF
TGTGCCAGCACCCAGCAGGGGGGGAATGAGCAGTTCTTC
>TRBJ2-7|few|TRBD2|TRBV7-2
CASSITRTSGNEQYF
TGTGCCAGCAGTATTACGCGGACTAGCGGGAACGAGCAGTACTTC
>TRBJ2-2|-|-|TRBV7-8
CASSFDMRDTGELFF
TGTGCCAGCAGCTTTGACATGCGGGACACCGGGGAGCTGTTTTTT
>TRBJ2-7|few|TRBD1|TRBV7-6
CASSPTGTVNEQYF
TGTGCCAGCAGCCCTACCGGGACAGTTAACGAGCAGTACTTC
>TRBJ2-3|-|-|TRBV3-1
CASSRSVDTQYF
TGTGCCAGCAGCCGGAGCGTGGATACGCAGTATTTT
>TRBJ1-2|-|-|TRBV20-1
CSARATRDGGYTF
TGCAGTGCTAGGGCTACAAGGGATGGGGGCTACACCTTC
>TRBJ2-7|-|-|TRBV28
CASSFTSYEQYF
TGTGCCAGCAGTTTTACTTCCTACGAGCAGTACTTC
>TRBJ2-3|few|-|TRBV6-2/TRBV6-3
CASSREDRKIQDTQYF
TGTGCCAGCAGTAGGGAGGACAGAAAAATCCAAGATACGCAGTATTTT
>TRBJ2-7|-|TRBD1|TRBV20-1
CSATGAYEQYF
TGCAGTGCAACAGGGGCCTACGAGCAGTACTTC
>TRBJ2-7|-|-|TRBV7-9
CASSSFGGPYEQYF
TGTGCCAGCAGCTCCTTCGGGGGCCCCTACGAGCAGTACTTC